A single sample is the source of the 15 T cell receptor beta chains below, sequenced in a study of response to subunit inactivated influenza vaccine. TCRdb fed the RT-PCR reads into MiXCR, producing one record per CDR3 protein. Of hundreds of thousands of distinct CDR3 sequences in the sample, approximately 15% are singletons; the top ten hold less than 7%. Sequencing used PBMCs from blood, obtained around 15 days before vaccination. These receptors were taken from a man over 45 who received an inactivated influenza vaccine.

This chain connects TRBV25-1 to TRBJ2-1; 11 nucleotides agree with TRBD2. This CDR3 has 13 amino acids. After removal of 9 bases from V and 11 bases from J, the junction contained 9 bases not matched to a gene. Germline V gene sequence: CDR1 MGHDK, CDR2 SYGVNS. DNA of the CDR3: TGTGCCAGTGGGACTAGCGGAGCGGGTAAGCAGTTCTTC. This codes for CASGTSGAGKQFF.

The rearrangement joins TRBV4-3 to TRBJ2-7; 8 positions agree with TRBD2. The CDR3 runs 14 residues. Per the germline V gene, CDR1 is LGHNA and CDR2 is YSLEER. Trimming removed 1 base from V and 5 bases from J; junction bases left unmatched: 4. The CDR3 coding sequence is TGCGCCAGCAGCCAAGTATCGGGGGGGAACGAGCAGTACTTC. Protein sequence: CASSQVSGGNEQYF.

This sequence joins TRBV7-9 and TRBJ2-7; 7 nucleotides align to TRBD1. J lost 4 bases, V lost 5 bases, and 8 bases had no gene match. In germline, CDR1 is SEHNR, CDR2 FQNEAQ (reference sequence). This CDR3 has 14 residues. CDR3 sequence (DNA): TGTGCCAGCAGCAGGGGACAGAGGACTTACGAGCAGTACTTC. Its translation is CASSRGQRTYEQYF.

With respect to this clonotype: A much larger clone is a single base away; this may be a read error. This chain joins TRBV18 and TRBJ2-5, with a possible D match to TRBD2 (5 bases). Looked up from germline, CDR1 is KGHSH and CDR2 is LQKENI. CDR3 size: 12 residues. The chain's CDR3 is CASSRTEETKYF. The CDR3 nucleotides read TGTGCCAGCTCACGGACGGAGGAGACCAAGTACTTC.

There are a few counts of this clonotype. This chain joins TRBV28 and TRBJ1-5, with unresolved D. V was shortened by 3 bases and J by 2 bases, with 11 bases between the two germline ends. CDR1 MDHEN and CDR2 SYDVKM come from the germline V gene. The CDR3 is made up of 15 amino acids. CDR3 residues: CASSLPPWGNQPQHF. The CDR3 DNA sequence: TGTGCCAGCAGTTTGCCCCCTTGGGGCAATCAGCCCCAGCATTTT. Complete variable domain (other parts from reference TRBV28 and TRBJ1-5): DVKVTQSSRYLVKRTGEKVFLECVQDMDHENMFWYRQDPGLGLRLIYFSYDVKMKEKGDIPEGYSVSREKKERFSLILESASTNQTSMYLCASSLPPWGNQPQHFGDGTRLSIL.

V is TRBV7-2 and J is TRBJ2-1; 10 bases align to TRBD1. Unmatched junction bases numbered 9, after V lost 5 bases and J lost 8 bases. CDR1 and CDR2 (germline): SGHTA, FQGNSA. The CDR3 runs to 15 residues. CDR3 DNA sequence: TGTGCCAGCAGCATCGGACAGGGGGGTGGCGATGAGCAGTTCTTC. This translates into CASSIGQGGGDEQFF.

This clonotype came up a few times. The chain has TRBV5-1 and TRBJ2-5, with a weak D call TRBD1 (5 bases). V dropped 0 bases and J dropped 5 bases, with 17 bases sitting between them. Germline-derived CDR1 and CDR2 are SGHRS and YFSETQ. The CDR3 consists of 16 residues. Written as DNA, the CDR3 is TGCGCCAGCAGCTTGGTGGTAGGGGCGGTATTGGAGACCCAGTACTTC. Translated: CASSLVVGAVLETQYF.

This clonotype has only a few counts. The chain is built from TRBV27 and TRBJ2-3; 11 bases agree with TRBD2. CDR3 length equals 17 residues. The germline gives CDR1 MNHEY, CDR2 SMNVEV (reference sequence). J lost 4 bases, V lost 5 bases, and 11 bases had no gene match. CDR3 protein: CASSQQIAGGRPDTQYF. CDR3 coding DNA: TGTGCCAGCAGTCAACAGATAGCGGGGGGGCGACCAGATACGCAGTATTTT.

The genes are TRBV7-9 and TRBJ2-1; the D gene is possibly TRBD2 (7 bases). This CDR3 is built from 14 residues. V was shortened by 3 bases and J by 9 bases, with 15 bases between the two germline ends. Per the germline V gene, CDR1 is SEHNR and CDR2 is FQNEAQ (reference sequence). The CDR3 region has the DNA TGTGCCAGCAGCTTTGGGGGGGGCCCGAGTGAGCAGTTCTTC. This gives the protein CASSFGGGPSEQFF. The full variable domain, in which reference TRBV7-9 and TRBJ2-1 provide the parts outside the CDR3, is DTGVSQNPRHKITKRGQNVTFRCDPISEHNRLYWYRQTLGQGPEFLTYFQNEAQLEKSRLLSDRFSAERPKGSFSTLEIQRTEQGDSAMYLCASSFGGGPSEQFFGPGTRLTVL.

The chain links TRBV7-2 to TRBJ2-7, with 10 bases identical to TRBD2. Germline CDR1 and CDR2: SGHTA and FQGNSA. With V trimmed by 2 bases and J by 2 bases, 6 bases remained unmatched. The CDR3 is 16 amino acids. CDR3: CASSLLGTSEAYEQYF. The CDR3 DNA follows: TGTGCCAGCAGCTTATTGGGGACTAGCGAGGCCTACGAGCAGTACTTC.

There are many counts of this clonotype. The rearrangement joins TRBV4-1 to TRBJ1-6; the D is unclear. CDR1 is MGHRA, CDR2 YSYEKL, per germline. With 0 bases removed from V and 0 bases from J, the gap between germline ends came to 12 bases. The CDR3 loop spans 18 amino acids. The CDR3 DNA sequence: TGCGCCAGCAGCCAAGATCTTTCGAGAAGCTCCTATAATTCACCCCTCCACTTT. Translation gives CASSQDLSRSSYNSPLHF.

This chain connects TRBV24-1 to TRBJ2-4; no reliable D call. Germline-derived CDR1 and CDR2 are KGHDR and SFDVKD. The CDR3 covers 11 residues. V gave up 10 bases and J gave up 0 bases, with 3 bases separating them. CDR3 sequence: CATEAKNIQYF. In DNA form, the CDR3 reads TGTGCCACAGAAGCCAAAAACATTCAGTACTTC.

This clonotype was recorded a few times. V is TRBV2 and J is TRBJ1-5, with 7 bases aligning to TRBD1. J gave up 5 bases and V 7 bases, and 8 bases lay outside the gene matches. The germline gives CDR1 SNHLY, CDR2 FYNNEI. This CDR3 contains 14 residues. The CDR3 DNA reads TGTGCCAGCACCGGGACAGCAGACGATCAGCCCCAGCATTTT. As protein: CASTGTADDQPQHF.

The genes are TRBV5-1 and TRBJ2-1; TRBD2 agrees at 11 bases. This CDR3 region has 16 residues. V was pared by 0 bases and J by 4 bases, with 3 bases of the junction left unmatched. CDR1 SGHRS and CDR2 YFSETQ come from the germline V gene. The CDR3 spells CASSLDTSGGYNEQFF. CDR3 nucleotides: TGCGCCAGCAGCTTGGATACTAGCGGGGGTTACAATGAGCAGTTCTTC.

This clonotype has more than one count but fewer than ten. This chain joins TRBV7-9 and TRBJ2-5, with 10 bases matching TRBD1. V dropped 2 bases and J dropped 5; count of bases not matched to a gene: 11. The length of the CDR3 is 17 residues. Per germline, CDR1 SEHNR and CDR2 FQNEAQ (reference sequence). The CDR3 sequence is CASSLYEWGQGLETQYF. The DNA for the CDR3 is TGTGCCAGCAGCTTATACGAGTGGGGACAGGGGCTCGAGACCCAGTACTTC. The entire variable domain, with the rest obtained from reference TRBV7-9 and TRBJ2-5, is as follows: DTGVSQNPRHKITKRGQNVTFRCDPISEHNRLYWYRQTLGQGPEFLTYFQNEAQLEKSRLLSDRFSAERPKGSFSTLEIQRTEQGDSAMYLCASSLYEWGQGLETQYFGPGTRLLVL.